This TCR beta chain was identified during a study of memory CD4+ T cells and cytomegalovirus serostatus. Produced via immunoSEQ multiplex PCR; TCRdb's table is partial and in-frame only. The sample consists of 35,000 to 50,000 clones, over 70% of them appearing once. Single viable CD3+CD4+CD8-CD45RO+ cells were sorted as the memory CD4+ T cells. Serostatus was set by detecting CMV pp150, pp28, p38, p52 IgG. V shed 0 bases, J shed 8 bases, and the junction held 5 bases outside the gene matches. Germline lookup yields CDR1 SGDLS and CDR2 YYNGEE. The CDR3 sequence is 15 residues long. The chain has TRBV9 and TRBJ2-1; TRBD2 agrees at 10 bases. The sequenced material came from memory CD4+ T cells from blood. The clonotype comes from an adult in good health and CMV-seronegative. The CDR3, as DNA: TGTGCCAGCAGCGTAGAAGCGGGGGGGTTTGATGAGCAGTTCTTC. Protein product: CASSVEAGGFDEQFF. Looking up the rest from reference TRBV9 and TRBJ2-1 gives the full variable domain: DSGVTQTPKHLITATGQRVTLRCSPRSGDLSVYWYQQSLDQGLQFLIQYYNGEERAKGNILERFSAQQFPDLHSELNLSSLELGDSALYFCASSVEAGGFDEQFFGPGTRLTVL.